The 22 T cell receptor beta chains presented below share a single source sample, sequenced in a study of cytomegalovirus exposure and HLA in healthy donors. The PCR was carried out with 60 Vbeta primers and 13 Jbeta primers. Libraries were prepared by immunoSEQ multiplex PCR; TCRdb keeps only in-frame clonotypes and omits some of them. The data contain approximately 140,000 clones, over 60% of them singletons. The sequencing sample was made of PBMCs. Receptors originate from a male donor in good health and CMV-seropositive.

The CDR3 DNA is TGTGCCAGCAGCCCTGGGCAGACAGGGGGCTTCGAAGAGGCTGAAGCTTTCTTT. Translating gives CASSPGQTGGFEEAEAFF. The J gene is TRBJ1-1, the V gene TRBV7-9, with 10 bases aligning to TRBD1. The CDR3 extends over 18 amino acids. CDR1 SEHNR and CDR2 FQNEAQ come from the germline V gene (reference sequence). After removal of 5 bases from V and 6 bases from J, the junction contained 18 bases not matched to a gene. Drawing the rest from reference TRBV7-9 and TRBJ1-1, the complete variable domain is DTGVSQNPRHKITKRGQNVTFRCDPISEHNRLYWYRQTLGQGPEFLTYFQNEAQLEKSRLLSDRFSAERPKGSFSTLEIQRTEQGDSAMYLCASSPGQTGGFEEAEAFFGQGTRLTVV.

V usage is TRBV6-1 and J usage is TRBJ1-1, with a tentative D call TRBD1 (5 bases). V was pared by 2 bases and J by 5 bases, with 12 bases between. CDR3 length: 14 amino acids. Germline CDR1 MNHNS, CDR2 SASEGT. The CDR3 region is CASSESGGWTEAFF. The CDR3 DNA follows: TGTGCCAGCAGTGAATCGGGGGGGTGGACTGAAGCTTTCTTT.

This chain links TRBV5-1 with TRBJ1-1; 8 bases are shared with TRBD1. The CDR3 has 16 residues. CDR1 and CDR2 (germline): SGHRS, YFSETQ. After removal of 4 bases from V and 5 bases from J, the junction contained 13 bases not matched to a gene. The CDR3 DNA is TGCGCCAGCAGCATCCGGGACAGGATAACAGGGACTGAAGCTTTCTTT. It translates to CASSIRDRITGTEAFF.

J is TRBJ2-3 and V is TRBV7-3; TRBD2 matches at 11 bases. The germline gives CDR1 SGHTA, CDR2 FQGTGA. The CDR3 runs to 15 residues. The ends lost 2 bases at V and 3 bases at J; junction bases unmatched: 1. This CDR3 reads CASSLLAGGTDTQYF. CDR3 DNA: TGTGCCAGCAGCTTACTAGCGGGAGGTACAGATACGCAGTATTTT.

This chain uses TRBV9 with TRBJ2-3; 10 positions agree with TRBD2. The CDR3 is 16 residues long. The germline V gene encodes CDR1 SGDLS and CDR2 YYNGEE. J was trimmed by 4 bases and V by 3 bases; bases with no gene match: 8. In DNA form, the CDR3 reads TGTGCCAGCAGCGCAACTAGCGGGAATTGGGCAGATACGCAGTATTTT. It specifies CASSATSGNWADTQYF. Variable domain in full (rest from reference TRBV9 and TRBJ2-3): DSGVTQTPKHLITATGQRVTLRCSPRSGDLSVYWYQQSLDQGLQFLIQYYNGEERAKGNILERFSAQQFPDLHSELNLSSLELGDSALYFCASSATSGNWADTQYFGPGTRLTVL.

The V call is TRBV10-3, the J call TRBJ2-1; D is perhaps TRBD2 (6 bases). Germline CDR1 and CDR2: ENHRY and SYGVKD. The V end lost 7 bases, the J end lost 9 bases, and 16 bases lay between the germline ends. The CDR3 spans 13 residues. The CDR3 bases are TGTGCCATCATGTGGGAGGAGGGGAGTGAGCAGTTCTTC. This gives the protein CAIMWEEGSEQFF.

For the CDR3, the DNA is TGCAGCGTTGATGGGACAGGGGGTTCGTACGAGCAGTACTTC. This codes for CSVDGTGGSYEQYF. The chain carries TRBV29-1 and TRBJ2-7; TRBD1 aligns across 11 bases. V shed 3 bases and J 4 bases; nucleotides not matched to a gene: 5. Germline V CDR1 and CDR2: SQVTM, ANQGSEA. CDR3 length: 14 amino acids.

Comment on this clone: The germline gene is not matched at one end of the junction; a read error may be the cause. This chain links TRBV7-2 with TRBJ2-3, with 8 bases that match TRBD2. The CDR3 spans 17 residues. Germline CDR1 and CDR2: SGHTA and FQGNSA. CDR3 in amino acids: CASSPAWREAPTYTQYF. The CDR3, as DNA: TGTGCCAGCAGCCCTGCTTGGCGGGAGGCCCCCACATATACGCAGTATTTT.

V gene TRBV6-5 combines with J gene TRBJ1-1; D might be TRBD1 (6 bases). Per germline, CDR1 MNHEY and CDR2 SVGAGI. The CDR3 sequence is 13 residues long. Trimming pared 2 bases from V and 5 bases from J, leaving 9 bases between. The CDR3 is CASSYNRATEAFF. The DNA of the CDR3 is TGTGCCAGCAGTTACAACAGGGCAACTGAAGCTTTCTTT.

The V call is TRBV19, the J call TRBJ2-2, with TRBD1 as a possible D gene (6 bases). The CDR3 contains 13 residues. With 3 bases removed from V and 8 bases from J, the gap between germline ends came to 10 bases. Per germline, CDR1 LNHDA and CDR2 SQIVND (reference sequence). CDR3 sequence (DNA): TGTGCCAGTAGTATTGGACAGTCTGGGGAGCTGTTTTTT. Encoded protein: CASSIGQSGELFF.

The chain couples TRBV5-1 to TRBJ1-1, with D possibly matching TRBD1 (5 bases). Germline V CDR1 and CDR2: SGHRS, YFSETQ. V dropped 1 base and J dropped 0 bases, with 7 bases sitting between them. The CDR3 runs 14 residues. CDR3 region: CASSLPGMNTEAFF. The CDR3 DNA reads as TGCGCCAGCAGCTTGCCAGGGATGAACACTGAAGCTTTCTTT.

The CDR3 coding sequence is TGTGCCAGCAGTGTGACAGTTGGCAATCAGCCCCAGCATTTT. Protein sequence: CASSVTVGNQPQHF. The J gene is TRBJ1-5, the V gene TRBV6-1; D perhaps matches TRBD1 (5 bases). From germline, CDR1 is MNHNS and CDR2 SASEGT. V was clipped by 4 bases and J by 2 bases, with 9 bases between them. CDR3 size: 14 residues.

J is TRBJ2-5 and V is TRBV25-1; 8 nucleotides match TRBD1. The CDR3 runs 16 residues. Unmatched junction bases numbered 8, after V lost 3 bases and J lost 2 bases. Germline V CDR1 and CDR2: MGHDK, SYGVNS. This CDR3 reads CASSDSPDREQETQYF. The CDR3 region has the DNA TGTGCCAGCAGTGACTCCCCGGACAGGGAACAAGAGACCCAGTACTTC. The full variable domain, completed using reference TRBV25-1 and TRBJ2-5, is EADIYQTPRYLVIGTGKKITLECSQTMGHDKMYWYQQDPGMELHLIHYSYGVNSTEKGDLSSESTVSRIRTEHFPLTLESARPSHTSQYLCASSDSPDREQETQYFGPGTRLLVL.

The chain carries TRBV11-3 and TRBJ2-2; 16 bases fit TRBD2. J was trimmed by 8 bases and V by 2 bases; bases with no gene match: 11. Germline CDR1 SGHNT, CDR2 YENEEA. The CDR3 is made up of 19 amino acids. The CDR3 sequence: CASSLLLGLAGGPCGELFF. Here the CDR3 DNA reads TGTGCCAGCAGCTTACTTCTGGGACTAGCGGGAGGGCCGTGTGGGGAGCTGTTTTTT.

The chain recombines TRBV12-2 with TRBJ1-3. TRBV12-2 constitutes a pseudogene. CDR3 size: 16 residues. DNA of the CDR3: TGTGCAAGTCGCTTAGCTCCCGAGAGTGGTGGAAACACCATATATTTT. Translation: CASRLAPESGGNTIYF.

The rearrangement uses TRBV28 and TRBJ1-6; 7 positions agree with TRBD1. From germline, CDR1 is MDHEN and CDR2 SYDVKM. The CDR3 loop spans 15 amino acids. With V trimmed by 5 bases and J by 7 bases, 8 bases remained unmatched. CDR3 sequence: CASSGVRGANSPLHF. For the CDR3, the DNA is TGTGCCAGCAGTGGAGTCAGGGGGGCAAATTCACCCCTCCACTTT. Supplemented by reference TRBV28 and TRBJ1-6, the full variable domain reads DVKVTQSSRYLVKRTGEKVFLECVQDMDHENMFWYRQDPGLGLRLIYFSYDVKMKEKGDIPEGYSVSREKKERFSLILESASTNQTSMYLCASSGVRGANSPLHFGNGTRLTVT.

This chain connects TRBV7-9 to TRBJ2-7; TRBD2 might be the D (5 bases). The germline CDR1 and CDR2 sequences are SEHNR and FQNEAQ (reference sequence). The CDR3 length is 14 residues. Trimming took 5 bases from V and 2 from J, leaving 13 bases between them. The CDR3 region has the DNA TGTGCCAGCAGCGCGTCCCTAGCTCCCTACGAGCAGTACTTC. Protein sequence: CASSASLAPYEQYF.

The V call is TRBV30, the J call TRBJ2-7; TRBD2 might be the D (6 bases). V lost 0 bases to trimming and J lost 10 bases, with 13 bases between them. Germline V gene lookup returns CDR1 GTSNPN and CDR2 SVGIG (reference sequence). This CDR3 has 12 amino acids. DNA of the CDR3: TGTGCCTGGAGTGTACTTACCGCGGGACAGTACTTC. Its protein product is CAWSVLTAGQYF.

The chain employs TRBV9 and TRBJ1-3; perhaps TRBD1 as D (6 bases). Germline V lookup: CDR1 SGDLS, CDR2 YYNGEE. This CDR3 region has 17 residues. Between the trimmed V and J ends, which lost 4 bases and 4 bases, there was a span of 21 bases. CDR3 sequence reads: CASSTMAYGQTGNTIYF. The CDR3 DNA sequence: TGTGCCAGCAGCACAATGGCCTACGGACAGACGGGAAACACCATATATTTT.

The chain couples TRBV5-1 to TRBJ1-1, with D unresolved. The CDR3 consists of 13 residues. V was clipped by 4 bases and J by 4 bases, with 11 bases between them. Germline CDR1 and CDR2: SGHRS and YFSETQ. The CDR3, as DNA: TGCGCCAGCAGCGTCCAAAGTAGCACTGAAGCTTTCTTT. This gives the protein CASSVQSSTEAFF.

CDR3 sequence reads: CASTGTGLWGYTF. In DNA form, the CDR3 reads TGTGCCAGCACCGGGACAGGCCTCTGGGGCTACACCTTC. The genes are TRBV28 and TRBJ1-2; TRBD1 agrees at 8 bases. Per germline, CDR1 MDHEN and CDR2 SYDVKM. Trimming at V came to 7 bases and at J to 8 bases, leaving 9 bases not matched to a gene. The CDR3 length is 13 residues.

V usage is TRBV2 and J usage is TRBJ2-7; TRBD2 aligns across 16 bases. The CDR3 extends over 18 amino acids. Losses at the gene ends were 3 bases for V and 4 bases for J; bases not matched to a gene: 9. CDR1 SNHLY and CDR2 FYNNEI come from the germline V gene. The CDR3 loop is CASSEESLGLAGGYEQYF. The CDR3 DNA reads as TGTGCCAGCAGTGAGGAAAGTTTGGGACTAGCGGGGGGGTACGAGCAGTACTTC.